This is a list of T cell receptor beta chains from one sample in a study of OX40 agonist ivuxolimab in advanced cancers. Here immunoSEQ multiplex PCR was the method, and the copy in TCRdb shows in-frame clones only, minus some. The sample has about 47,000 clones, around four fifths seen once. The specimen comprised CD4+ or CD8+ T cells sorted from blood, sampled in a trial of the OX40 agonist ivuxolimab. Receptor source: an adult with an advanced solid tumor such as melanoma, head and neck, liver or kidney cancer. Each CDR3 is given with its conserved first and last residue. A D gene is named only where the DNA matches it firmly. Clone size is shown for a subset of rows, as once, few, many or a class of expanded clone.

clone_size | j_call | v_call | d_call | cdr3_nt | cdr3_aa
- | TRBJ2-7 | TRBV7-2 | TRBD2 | TGTGCCAGCAGCCCGTATAGCGGGGGGTCCTACGAGCAGTACTTC | CASSPYSGGSYEQYF
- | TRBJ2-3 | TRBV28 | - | TGTGCCAGCAGTTTGCTTAGTCCGGGCACAGATACGCAGTATTTT | CASSLLSPGTDTQYF
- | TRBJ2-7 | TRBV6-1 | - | TGTGCCAGCAGTGACGTCCCCTCGGGGACCTACGAGCAGTACTTC | CASSDVPSGTYEQYF
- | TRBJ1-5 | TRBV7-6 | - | TGTGCCAGCAGCTCAGGGCTGGATCAGCCCCAGCATTTT | CASSSGLDQPQHF
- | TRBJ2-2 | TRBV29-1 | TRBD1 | TGCAGCGGGGGACAGGGGATGAACGGGGAGCTGTTTTTT | CSGGQGMNGELFF
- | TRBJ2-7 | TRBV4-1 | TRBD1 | TGCGCCAGCAGCCAAGGGACAGGTTACGAGCAGTACTTC | CASSQGTGYEQYF
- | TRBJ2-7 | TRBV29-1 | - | TGCAGCGTTGAAAAGTTAGGCAGGAGCTCCTACGAGCAGTACTTC | CSVEKLGRSSYEQYF
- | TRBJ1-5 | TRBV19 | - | TGTGCCAGTAGTTGGGCCAGTTATAGCAATCAGCCCCAGCATTTT | CASSWASYSNQPQHF
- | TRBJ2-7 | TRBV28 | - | TGTGCCAGCAGTTTTTCCAGGGGCGAGCAGTACTTC | CASSFSRGEQYF
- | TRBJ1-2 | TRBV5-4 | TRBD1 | TGTGCCAGCAGCTGGTGGACAGGAAACTATGGCTACACCTTC | CASSWWTGNYGYTF
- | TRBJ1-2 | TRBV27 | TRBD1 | TGTGCCAGCAGTACTAGGACAGGGTTCCCTAGGGGCTACACCTTC | CASSTRTGFPRGYTF
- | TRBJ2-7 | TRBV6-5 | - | TGTGCCAGCACCGGGGACGGTGGCCCCTACGAGCAGTACTTC | CASTGDGGPYEQYF
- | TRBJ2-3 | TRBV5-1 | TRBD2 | TGCGCCAGCAGCCCACTAGCGGGGACTACAGATACGCAGTATTTT | CASSPLAGTTDTQYF
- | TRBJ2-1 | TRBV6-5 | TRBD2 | TGTGCCAGCAGTTACACTAGCGACCAATCCTACAATGAGCAGTTCTTC | CASSYTSDQSYNEQFF
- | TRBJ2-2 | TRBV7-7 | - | TGTGCCCTAAGGAAGGGTAGGGAGGCCGGGGAGCTGTTTTTT | CALRKGREAGELFF
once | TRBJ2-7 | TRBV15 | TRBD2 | TGTGCCACCAGCAGAGATATTACTAGCGAATTCTACGAGCAGTACTTC | CATSRDITSEFYEQYF
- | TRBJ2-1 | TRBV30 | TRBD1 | TGTGCCTGGAGTGTAGGGCAGGGGGCGTCTCATGAGCAGTTCTTC | CAWSVGQGASHEQFF
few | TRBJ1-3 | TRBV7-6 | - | TGTGCCAGCAGCTACTCGCAGCGAGGAAACACCATATATTTT | CASSYSQRGNTIYF
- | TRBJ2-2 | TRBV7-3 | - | TGTGCCAGCAGCCCCTCGGTGTATGGGAACACCGGGGAGCTGTTTTTT | CASSPSVYGNTGELFF
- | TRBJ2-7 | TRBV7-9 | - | TGTGCCAGCAGCTCCGTACTAGGCGTGATCGACGAGCAGTACTTC | CASSSVLGVIDEQYF
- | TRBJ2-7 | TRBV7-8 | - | TGTGCCAGCAGCCCCAGCTTGGGCGAGCAGTACTTC | CASSPSLGEQYF
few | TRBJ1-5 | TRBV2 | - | TGTGCCAGCAGTGAAATGGGGGCGCGAAATCAGCCCCAGCATTTT | CASSEMGARNQPQHF
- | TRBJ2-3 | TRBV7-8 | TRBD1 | TGTGCCAGCAGCTTAGCGGGACAGAACCCAGATACGCAGTATTTT | CASSLAGQNPDTQYF
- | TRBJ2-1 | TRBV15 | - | TGTGCCACCAGTGACGGGTGGGACTCCTACAATGAGCAGTTCTTC | CATSDGWDSYNEQFF
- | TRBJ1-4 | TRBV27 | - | TGTGCCAGCAGTGAGACCCCGCGGGGTGAAAAACTGTTTTTT | CASSETPRGEKLFF
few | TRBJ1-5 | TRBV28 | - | TGTGCCAGCAGCTTGTCGCCCCAGCATTTT | CASSLSPQHF
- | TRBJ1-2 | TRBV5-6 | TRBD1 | TGTGCCAGCAGCCTCGGACAGGGGTTGGGTGGCTACACCTTC | CASSLGQGLGGYTF
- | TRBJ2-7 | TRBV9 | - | TGTGCCAGCTCCCACGGGGCCGACGAGCAGTACTTC | CASSHGADEQYF
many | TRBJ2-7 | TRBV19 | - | TGTGCCAGTAGTGCAAGCCCGACAGTCTACGAGCAGTACTTC | CASSASPTVYEQYF
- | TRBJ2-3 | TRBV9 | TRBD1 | TGTGCCAGCAGCGGGGGACAGACTAGCACAGATACGCAGTATTTT | CASSGGQTSTDTQYF
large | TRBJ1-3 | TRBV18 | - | TGTGCCAGCTCACCACCCAGTCGAGGAAACACCATATATTTT | CASSPPSRGNTIYF
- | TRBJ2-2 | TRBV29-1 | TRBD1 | TGCAGCGCCCTTGACAGGGAACACGGGGAGCTGTTTTTT | CSALDREHGELFF